The 10 T cell receptor beta chains in this list originate from one sample, sequenced in a study of blood T cell repertoires in COVID-19. Generated by immunoSEQ multiplex PCR, the TCRdb table keeps only in-frame clones and is missing some. The table shows approximately 410,000 clones, with 70% to 90% occurring only once. Input material: peripheral blood. Receptors originate from a woman in her twenties or thirties with active or convalescent COVID-19.

The chain joins TRBV19 to TRBJ1-5; TRBD1 might be the D (6 bases). The germline V and J ends were trimmed by 8 bases and 6 bases, with 20 bases remaining between them. This CDR3 comprises 15 residues. Germline lookup yields CDR1 LNHDA and CDR2 SQIVND (reference sequence). The CDR3 nucleotides are TGTGCCAGTCATCCGGGGTCAGGGGATCCTCAGCCCCAGCATTTT. Protein: CASHPGSGDPQPQHF.

The chain's CDR3 is CATSRSVSAAGGSQETQYF. The CDR3 DNA reads as TGTGCCACCAGCAGATCCGTTTCGGCGGCGGGGGGAAGCCAAGAGACCCAGTACTTC. The chain recombines TRBV15 with TRBJ2-5; 8 bases line up with TRBD2. This CDR3 has 19 residues. Germline CDR1 reads LNHNV; CDR2 reads YYDKDF (reference sequence). V lost 2 bases to trimming and J lost 1 base; unmatched junction nucleotides: 15.

This chain connects TRBV4-1 to TRBJ1-3, with a weak D call TRBD1 (6 bases). Per germline, CDR1 MGHRA and CDR2 YSYEKL. This CDR3 region has 14 residues. Trimming removed 3 bases from V and 5 bases from J, with 11 bases in between. CDR3 nucleotides: TGCGCCAGCAGCCAGTACCGGGACAGAAACACCATATATTTT. Protein product: CASSQYRDRNTIYF.

The rearrangement uses TRBV6-5 and TRBJ1-2; TRBD1 agrees at 8 bases. The V gene end was trimmed by 4 bases and the J gene end by 7 bases; junction bases not matched to a gene: 8. Germline V gene data show CDR1 as MNHEY and CDR2 as SVGAGI. This CDR3 comprises 14 residues. CDR3 in amino acids: CASSLDRVSLGYTF. CDR3 DNA: TGTGCCAGCAGTTTGGACAGGGTTTCTCTTGGCTACACCTTC.

This chain connects TRBV3-1 (or the pseudogene TRBV3-2) to TRBJ2-7; maybe TRBD2 (7 bases). The CDR3 runs 15 residues. From germline, CDR1 is LGHDT and CDR2 YNNKEL (reference sequence). V was cut by 5 bases and J by 7 bases, with 21 bases left in between. CDR3 bases: TGTGCCAGCAGCACAGGGACTACCGGGTCGGAGGAGCAGTACTTC. It codes for CASSTGTTGSEEQYF.

The chain uses TRBV5-1 and TRBJ2-5; a weak D match, TRBD1 (6 bases). Trimming removed 4 bases from V and 5 bases from J, with 18 bases in between. Germline CDR1 is SGHRS and CDR2 is YFSETQ. The CDR3 length is 15 residues. This chain's CDR3 is CASSTRQAQGETQYF. As DNA, the CDR3 is TGCGCCAGCAGCACCCGACAGGCCCAAGGCGAGACCCAGTACTTC.

This sequence joins TRBV7-9 and TRBJ2-7; weak D call: TRBD2 (6 bases). Germline CDR1 and CDR2: SEHNR and FQNEAQ (reference sequence). V was trimmed by 2 bases and J by 6 bases, leaving 14 bases between them. CDR3 length equals 14 residues. CDR3: CASSLCSSEGEQYF. The CDR3 DNA is TGTGCCAGCAGCTTATGTTCTAGCGAGGGCGAGCAGTACTTC.

The chain couples TRBV19 to TRBJ2-4; 9 bases fit TRBD1. CDR3 length equals 16 residues. Germline V gene lookup returns CDR1 LNHDA and CDR2 SQIVND (reference sequence). J lost 8 bases, V lost 7 bases, and 15 bases had no gene match. As DNA, the CDR3 is TGTGCCAGTACCCAAGGGCTGACAGGGGGTAAGGACATTCAGTACTTC. Its translation: CASTQGLTGGKDIQYF. The entire variable domain, with the rest obtained from reference TRBV19 and TRBJ2-4, is as follows: DGGITQSPKYLFRKEGQNVTLSCEQNLNHDAMYWYRQDPGQGLRLIYYSQIVNDFQKGDIAEGYSVSREKKESFPLTVTSAQKNPTAFYLCASTQGLTGGKDIQYFGAGTRLSVL.

Written as DNA, the CDR3 is TGTGCCAGCAGCCGTACAGGGTCTCTTGGCACTGAAGCTTTCTTT. This gives the protein CASSRTGSLGTEAFF. The rearrangement links TRBV11-2 to TRBJ1-1; D possibly corresponds to TRBD1 (6 bases). Trimming pared 5 bases from V and 4 bases from J, leaving 17 bases between. The CDR3 spans 15 residues. CDR1 SGHAT and CDR2 FQNNGV come from the germline V gene.

This rearrangement joins TRBV27 to TRBJ1-5; TRBD1 aligns across 12 bases. This CDR3 comprises 14 residues. V was pared by 8 bases and J by 5 bases, with 4 bases of the junction left unmatched. Germline V lookup: CDR1 MNHEY, CDR2 SMNVEV (reference sequence). CDR3: CASGTGGEYQPQHF. For the CDR3, the DNA is TGTGCCAGCGGGACAGGGGGCGAATATCAGCCCCAGCATTTT.